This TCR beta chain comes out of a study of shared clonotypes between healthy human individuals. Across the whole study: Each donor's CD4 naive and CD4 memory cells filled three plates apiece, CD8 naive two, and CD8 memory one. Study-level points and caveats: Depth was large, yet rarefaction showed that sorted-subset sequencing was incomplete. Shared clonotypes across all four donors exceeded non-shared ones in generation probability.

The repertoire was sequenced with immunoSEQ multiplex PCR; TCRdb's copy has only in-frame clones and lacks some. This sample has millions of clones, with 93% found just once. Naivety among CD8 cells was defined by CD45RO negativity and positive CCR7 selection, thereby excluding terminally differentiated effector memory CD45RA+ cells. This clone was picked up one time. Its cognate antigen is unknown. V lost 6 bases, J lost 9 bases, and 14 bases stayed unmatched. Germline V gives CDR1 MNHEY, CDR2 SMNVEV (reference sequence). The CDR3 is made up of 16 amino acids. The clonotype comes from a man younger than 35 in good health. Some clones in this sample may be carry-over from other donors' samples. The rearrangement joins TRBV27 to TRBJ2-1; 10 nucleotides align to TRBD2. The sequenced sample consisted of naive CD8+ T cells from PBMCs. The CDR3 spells CASRAKAGGPLFEQFF. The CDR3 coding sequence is TGTGCCAGCAGGGCTAAAGCGGGAGGGCCTCTGTTTGAGCAGTTCTTC.